A single sample gave rise to the 13 T cell receptor beta chains below, sequenced in a study of Graves' ophthalmopathy and Graves' hyperthyroidism. Amplified material comprised TCR beta CDR3 regions derived from RNA transcripts. The workflow started with a first-round RT-PCR run with HTBI primers and then moved on to a second-round multiplex PCR. In TCRdb, the multiplex PCR reads were re-called with MiXCR into one record per CDR3 protein. The table has under 250,000 distinct CDR3 sequences, approximately 29% seen once. The source material was peripheral blood. These receptors came from a man between 50 and 59 years old with Graves' ophthalmopathy.

This chain uses TRBV6-2 or TRBV6-3 with TRBJ2-4, with D possibly matching TRBD1 (6 bases). This CDR3 has 14 amino acids. Germline CDR1 MNHEY, CDR2 SVGEGT. V shed 2 bases and J shed 6 bases, with 11 bases lying between them. The CDR3 here is CASSYPGTRNIQYF. Written as DNA, the CDR3 is TGTGCCAGCAGTTACCCCGGGACAAGAAACATTCAGTACTTC.

This clonotype was seen many times. J is TRBJ1-1 and V is TRBV19; 11 positions agree with TRBD1. The CDR3 covers 15 residues. The junction had 5 bases not matched to a gene; V was cut back by 5 bases and J by 3 bases. The germline CDR1 and CDR2 sequences are LNHDA and SQIVND (reference sequence). This CDR3 reads CASSPDRGRDTEAFF. CDR3 nucleotide sequence: TGTGCCAGTAGTCCGGACAGGGGGCGCGACACTGAAGCTTTCTTT.

The chain recombines TRBV12-3 or TRBV12-4 with TRBJ1-5, with a tentative D call TRBD1 (6 bases). The CDR3 spans 14 residues. V gave up 4 bases and J gave up 7 bases, with 14 bases separating them. CDR3 sequence reads: CASSSGTPFQPQHF. Here the CDR3 DNA reads TGTGCCAGCAGTTCCGGGACACCCTTCCAGCCCCAGCATTTT.

This clonotype was found many times. The genes are TRBV28 and TRBJ2-7, with TRBD1 matching 7 bases. CDR1 is MDHEN and CDR2 is SYDVKM in the germline V gene. Germline trimming cut 4 bases from V and 2 bases from J; bases unmatched to any gene: 8. The CDR3 sequence is 15 residues long. The CDR3, as DNA: TGTGCCAGCAGTTACATTAGGCAGGGGGCCTACGAGCAGTACTTC. This codes for CASSYIRQGAYEQYF.

This clonotype was recorded at least ten times. The CDR3 nucleotides are TGTGCCAGCAGTTTGGGGACGGGTGGCTATGGCTACACCTTC. This encodes CASSLGTGGYGYTF. The rearrangement joins TRBV6-5 to TRBJ1-2, with D tentatively TRBD1 (5 bases). Germline V gene sequence: CDR1 MNHEY, CDR2 SVGAGI. This CDR3 is 14 amino acids long. Trimming cost V 4 bases and J 4 bases, with 13 bases left between them.

This clonotype was seen many times. The chain uses TRBV6-5 and TRBJ2-7; 14 bases agree with TRBD2. Germline V gene data show CDR1 as MNHEY and CDR2 as SVGAGI. With 6 bases clipped from V and 5 bases from J, the junction kept 3 bases outside the gene matches. This CDR3 spans 14 amino acids. The CDR3 region is CASRQGLAGDEQYF. In DNA form, the CDR3 reads TGTGCCAGCAGGCAGGGACTAGCGGGAGACGAGCAGTACTTC.

This clonotype was found a few times. The chain is built from TRBV6-1 and TRBJ2-5; the D is unclear. V was shortened by 3 bases and J by 5 bases, with 10 bases between the two germline ends. Germline CDR1 is MNHNS and CDR2 is SASEGT. CDR3 length equals 13 residues. Here the CDR3 DNA reads TGTGCCAGCAGTGACCAGGCAGCCGAGACCCAGTACTTC. This encodes CASSDQAAETQYF.

This clonotype has ten or more counts. The chain couples TRBV28 to TRBJ2-7; 8 nucleotides match TRBD1. The trim removed 4 bases at V and 2 bases at J, leaving 1 base unmatched. CDR1 is MDHEN and CDR2 is SYDVKM in the germline V gene. This CDR3 has 13 amino acids. CDR3 sequence reads: CASSWTGPYEQYF. The CDR3 DNA reads as TGTGCCAGCAGTTGGACAGGGCCCTACGAGCAGTACTTC.

This clonotype was observed at least ten times. This chain joins TRBV5-8 and TRBJ2-5; D gene unclear. The CDR3 is 13 residues long. Germline values: CDR1 SGHTS, CDR2 YDEGEE. V shed 0 bases and J shed 2 bases, with 5 bases lying between them. The chain's CDR3 is CASSLAPQETQYF. CDR3 nucleotides: TGTGCCAGCAGCTTGGCCCCACAAGAGACCCAGTACTTC.

This clonotype was seen many times. The chain couples TRBV6-1 to TRBJ2-7, with 8 bases matching TRBD2. This CDR3 has 14 residues. The V gene's germline CDR1 is MNHNS and CDR2 SASEGT. Trimming at V came to 2 bases and at J to 6 bases, leaving 6 bases not matched to a gene. The CDR3 DNA reads TGTGCCAGCAGTGAACCAGGACTAGCACCCGAGCAGTACTTC. The encoded protein is CASSEPGLAPEQYF.

This clonotype was found many times. The V call is TRBV28, the J call TRBJ2-4, with 7 bases aligning to TRBD2. Germline CDR1 MDHEN, CDR2 SYDVKM. Losses at the gene ends were 5 bases for V and 6 bases for J; bases not matched to a gene: 7. The CDR3 runs 14 residues. CDR3: CASSDVGGTNIQYF. The CDR3 DNA sequence: TGTGCCAGCAGTGATGTGGGAGGGACAAACATTCAGTACTTC.

Many counts were recorded for this clonotype. V usage is TRBV18 and J usage is TRBJ2-7, with TRBD2 matching 11 bases. The CDR3 totals 17 residues. Germline CDR1 KGHSH, CDR2 LQKENI. J gave up 1 base and V 4 bases, and 9 bases lay outside the gene matches. Written as DNA, the CDR3 is TGTGCCAGCTCACTTGAGCCGGGACTAGCGGCATCCTACGAGCAGTACTTC. Its translation is CASSLEPGLAASYEQYF.

This clonotype has ten or more counts. V is TRBV11-2 and J is TRBJ2-1; a possible D gene is TRBD2 (5 bases). The CDR3 has 13 residues. V lost 8 bases and J lost 2, with 10 bases in between. In germline, CDR1 is SGHAT, CDR2 FQNNGV. CDR3 sequence reads: CASLGAPYNEQFF. The CDR3 DNA reads TGTGCCAGCTTGGGAGCCCCCTACAATGAGCAGTTCTTC.